The clone carrying this TCR beta chain was recorded a few times. Its antigen is currently unknown. TCRdb processed the reads anew with MiXCR; each CDR3 protein has one entry. The table lists 680,000 or so distinct CDR3 sequences, about 40% of them singletons. This record belongs to a study of T cell repertoires in cytomegalovirus infection. Across the whole study: In public TCR beta signatures, there were indications of both CMV infection and matching HLA type. Study findings and constraints: Dominating the ex vivo response were TCR beta clonotypes that were CMV-specific and HLA-C-restricted. There were carriers of CMV plus the relevant HLA, and cumulative public TCR beta family frequency identified them.

The receptor was isolated from a human donor in good health (CMV status not recorded). Some clones in this sample may be carry-over from other donors' samples. Sequencing was done on a sample of PBMCs.

For the CDR3, the DNA is TGTGCCACCAGTTATGGCAGGGCCGACGGCTACACCTTC. Translated, it gives CATSYGRADGYTF. This chain uses TRBV24-1 with TRBJ1-2, with D possibly TRBD1 on 5 matching bases. The CDR3 extends over 13 amino acids. Germline assignment: CDR1 KGHDR and CDR2 SFDVKD. Trimming removed 6 bases at V and 8 bases at J, with 15 bases between.